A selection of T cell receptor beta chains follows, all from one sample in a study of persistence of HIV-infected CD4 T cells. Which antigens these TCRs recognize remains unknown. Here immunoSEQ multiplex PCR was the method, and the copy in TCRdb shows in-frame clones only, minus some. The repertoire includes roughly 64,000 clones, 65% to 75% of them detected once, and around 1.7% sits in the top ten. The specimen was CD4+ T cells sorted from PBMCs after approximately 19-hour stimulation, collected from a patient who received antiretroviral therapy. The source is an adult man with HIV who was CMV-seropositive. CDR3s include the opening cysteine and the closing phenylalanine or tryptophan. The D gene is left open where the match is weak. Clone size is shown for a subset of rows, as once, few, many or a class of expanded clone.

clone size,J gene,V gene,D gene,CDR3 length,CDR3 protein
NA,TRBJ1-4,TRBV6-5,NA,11,CASTLNEKLFF
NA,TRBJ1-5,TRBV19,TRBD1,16,CASNSGTGGVGQPQHF
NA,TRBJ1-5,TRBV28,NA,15,CASSFWGEGNQPQHF
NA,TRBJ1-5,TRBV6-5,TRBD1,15,CASSYTGANNQPQHF
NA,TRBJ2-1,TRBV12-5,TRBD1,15,CASGSGQVSYNEQFF
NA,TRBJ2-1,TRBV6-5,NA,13,CASSYGSHNEQFF
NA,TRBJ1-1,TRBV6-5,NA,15,CASSYSKGGNTEAFF
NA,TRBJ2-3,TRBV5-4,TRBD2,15,CASSLVLAGVDTQYF
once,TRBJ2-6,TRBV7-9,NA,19,CASSPNGRLKDSGANVLTF
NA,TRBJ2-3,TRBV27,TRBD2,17,CATRRASGGTLTDTQYF
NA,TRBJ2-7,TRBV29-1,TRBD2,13,CSVASGGLNEQYF
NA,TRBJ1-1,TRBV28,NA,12,CASSFRDRSAFF
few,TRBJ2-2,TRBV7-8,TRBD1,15,CASARGTANTGELFF
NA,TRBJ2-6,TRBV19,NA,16,CASSKLESSGANVLTF
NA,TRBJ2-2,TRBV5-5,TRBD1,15,CASRPDRGGTGELFF
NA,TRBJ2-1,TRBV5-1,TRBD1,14,CASRSGTDYNEQFF
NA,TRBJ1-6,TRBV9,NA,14,CASSLDGQNSPLHF
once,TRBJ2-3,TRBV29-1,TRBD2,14,CSATRGGPTDTQYF
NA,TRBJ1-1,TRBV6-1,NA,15,CASSEIQGLNTEAFF
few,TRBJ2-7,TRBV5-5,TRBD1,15,CASSSLRDRGHEQYF
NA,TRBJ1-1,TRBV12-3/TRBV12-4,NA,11,CASRRTDEAFF
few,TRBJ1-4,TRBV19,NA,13,CASRKRTTEKLFF
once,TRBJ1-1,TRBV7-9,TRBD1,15,CASSYRTGGDTEAFF
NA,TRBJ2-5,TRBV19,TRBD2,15,CASRGIAGGRKTQYF
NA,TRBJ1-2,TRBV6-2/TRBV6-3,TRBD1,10,CASSDREVLF
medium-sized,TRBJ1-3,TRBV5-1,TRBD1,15,CASRLDRGLGNTIYF
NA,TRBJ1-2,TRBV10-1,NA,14,CASSEKRAGAGYTF
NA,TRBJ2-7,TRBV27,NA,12,CANTPSHNEQYF
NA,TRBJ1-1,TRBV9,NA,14,CASSALDRITEAFF
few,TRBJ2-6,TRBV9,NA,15,CASSEGGTGANVLTF
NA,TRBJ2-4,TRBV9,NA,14,CASSVDLVGNIQYF
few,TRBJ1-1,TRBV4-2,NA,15,CASSQALTGNTEAFF
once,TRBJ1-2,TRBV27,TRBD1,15,CASSLSDRGLYGYTF
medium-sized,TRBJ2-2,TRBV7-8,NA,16,CASSPMGGRNTGELFF
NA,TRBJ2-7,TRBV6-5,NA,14,CASSNFGQTYEQYF
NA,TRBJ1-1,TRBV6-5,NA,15,CASSYSRQENTEAFF
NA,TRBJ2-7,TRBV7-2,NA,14,CASRLQGRSYEQYF
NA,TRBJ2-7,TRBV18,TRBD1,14,CASSSRQGVYEQYF
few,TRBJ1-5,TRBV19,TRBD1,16,CASSMETGLSNQPQHF
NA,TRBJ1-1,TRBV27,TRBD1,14,CASRRRTGNTEAFF